This T cell receptor beta chain was recovered during a study of blood T cell repertoires in COVID-19 (TCRdb year 2020). About the full investigation: Collaborator samples came from the United States, Italy and Spain and covered acute and convalescent phases of COVID-19. The material from the prospective study consisted of cDNA or gDNA derived from T cells, B-cell-depleted T cells, or PBMCs. Subjects who had been exposed to COVID-19, were actively infected with it, or had recovered from it provided the deeply sampled blood TCRbeta repertoires that made up the dataset. The repertoires were released in a freely available public database intended as a resource for research on the immune response to SARS-CoV-2. The samples were drawn from two sources: the first 160 participants of the ongoing ImmuneRACE study, and fewer than 1,500 subjects contributed by 6 global collaborators. Nearly every sample came with metadata listing a de-identified subject ID, COVID-19 status, age in years and sex. HLA class I and class II types, where available, came from metadata supplied by the sample provider rather than from assay-based typing.

Concerning this clone: What antigen it recognizes has not been identified. Base qualities are missing; no much larger clone stands one base away.

Participants in the prospective study were enrolled through a virtual design, were aged about 18 to 89 years, and lived in roughly 26 United States geographic areas. To assign participants to cohorts, the prospective study relied on clinical history that participants themselves reported in a screening survey and a study questionnaire. ImmuneRACE Cohort 3 recovered participants were defined by two consecutive negative NP/OP PCR tests, healthcare professional clearance, or symptom resolution. Each participant in the prospective study had whole blood, serum and a nasopharyngeal or oropharyngeal swab collected by mobile phlebotomists. Participants in the prospective study had the option to provide additional blood draws and questionnaires over a 2-month period. Blood samples from the prospective study were shipped frozen or at room temperature prior to DNA extraction. What the research found in general, with its limitations: Clinical and demographic metadata were provided uncurated, with the amount varying by source and participant.

The germline V and J ends show losses of 4 bases and 3 bases respectively, and no gene match explains 3 bases of the junction. CDR1 is given as SGDLS and CDR2 as YYNGEE, both from the germline V gene. The CDR3 runs 14 amino acids, cysteine and phenylalanine included. Only CDR3 DNA remains: 42 bases, in frame from the first base. The immunoSEQ Assay, a bias-controlled multiplex PCR, was used to amplify TCRbeta CDR3 regions from genomic DNA. Per the original workflow: The number of nucleated cells in each sample was estimated from the amplification of reference gene primers within the assay. To quantify the absolute abundance of each unique TCRbeta CDR3 rearrangement, sequence reads were collapsed and filtered. For each sample, productive Simpson clonality was calculated as the square root of Simpson's diversity index over productive rearrangements. TCRdb retrieved this table from immuneACCESS and kept in-frame rearrangements only. Not all clones are present; in checked studies, unresolved V genes account for under half, and no reason is known for the remainder. Clone size and V and J calls were adopted from that table, with D and trimming inferred from the DNA. The sample table records a few hundred thousand clones; roughly 91% of these occur just once. The ten most abundant clones make up more than 1% of the sample.

The sample consisted of PBMCs or T cells enriched from blood (not recorded which). The receptor's source is a woman younger than 30 who had recovered from COVID-19. This chain is built from TRBV9 and TRBJ1-5, with 8 middle bases fitting TRBD1. The CDR3: CASSPGQDNQPQHF. The DNA sequence is TGTGCCAGCAGCCCGGGACAGGACAATCAGCCCCAGCATTTT. Reference TRBV9 and TRBJ1-5 genes cover what lies past the CDR3, so the full variable domain is DSGVTQTPKHLITATGQRVTLRCSPRSGDLSVYWYQQSLDQGLQFLIQYYNGEERAKGNILERFSAQQFPDLHSELNLSSLELGDSALYFCASSPGQDNQPQHFGDGTRLSIL.